The clone carrying this TCR beta chain was recorded at least ten times. This sample is drawn from a study of T cells in Graves' hyperthyroidism and ophthalmopathy. Deletions cut 0 bases from V and 4 bases from J, with 12 bases between. Germline values: CDR1 GTSNPN, CDR2 SVGIG (reference sequence). There are 14 residues in the CDR3. Authors of the study amplified TCR beta CDR3 regions from RNA transcripts. RT-PCR in the first round (using the HTBI primer set) targeted the TCR CDR3. A single record per CDR3 protein comes from TCRdb applying MiXCR to the multiplex PCR reads. The sample lists some 570,000 distinct CDR3 sequences, roughly 15% occurring once.

The V gene is TRBV30, the J gene TRBJ1-1, with a weak D call TRBD1 (6 bases). This clonotype was obtained from a woman between 18 and 30 years old with Graves' ophthalmopathy. The source material was blood. The CDR3 sequence is CAWSVTTGRTEAFF. The CDR3 DNA reads TGTGCCTGGAGTGTAACCACAGGGCGCACTGAAGCTTTCTTT.